These T cell receptor beta chains were read from a single sample in a study of cytomegalovirus exposure and HLA in healthy donors. Only in-frame clones appear in the TCRdb table, and some are missing; sequencing was by immunoSEQ multiplex PCR. Among approximately 170,000 clones, around 77% were seen once, and the ten largest hold around 1.5%. The sample taken for sequencing was PBMCs. These receptors came from a man aged 40-50 years in good health and CMV-seronegative. Both conserved end residues are part of each CDR3. D genes are given only for firm matches. The size entry is marked missing in some rows and otherwise reads once, few, many or a size class.

d_gene	v_gene	abundance	j_gene	CDR3aa	CDR3nt
TRBD2	TRBV29-1	once	TRBJ2-3	CSVTSGTDTQYF	TGCAGCGTTACTAGCGGCACAGATACGCAGTATTTT
-	TRBV4-2	-	TRBJ2-2	CASSLPTDPGELFF	TGTGCCAGCAGCCTACCGACTGACCCCGGGGAGCTGTTTTTT
TRBD2	TRBV7-7	-	TRBJ2-1	CASSSPGGRADEQFF	TGTGCTAGCAGCTCTCCTGGCGGGAGGGCGGATGAGCAGTTCTTC
TRBD1	TRBV5-5	once	TRBJ1-2	CASSLTGQGNYGYTF	TGTGCCAGCAGCTTAACGGGACAGGGTAACTATGGCTACACCTTC
TRBD2	TRBV27	-	TRBJ2-7	CASSPPTSGSSYEQYF	TGTGCCAGCAGTCCCCCGACTAGCGGGAGCTCCTACGAGCAGTACTTC
TRBD2	TRBV5-1	-	TRBJ2-2	CASSLAGTSRIGELFF	TGCGCCAGCAGCTTGGCCGGGACTAGCCGCATCGGGGAGCTGTTTTTT
-	TRBV6-1	-	TRBJ2-1	CGSESGNEQFF	TGCGGTTCGGAGTCTGGCAATGAGCAGTTCTTC
TRBD2	TRBV7-9	-	TRBJ2-5	CASSLGTSGPGETQYF	TGTGCCAGCAGCCTCGGGACTAGCGGCCCGGGGGAGACCCAGTACTTC
-	TRBV7-9	-	TRBJ2-7	CASSSPPGYEQYF	TGTGCCAGCAGCTCCCCACCGGGATACGAGCAGTACTTC
-	TRBV27	-	TRBJ2-7	CASSGFWFWEQYF	TGTGCCAGCTCCGGTTTCTGGTTTTGGGAGCAGTACTTC
-	TRBV27	-	TRBJ1-5	CASSISGSGQPQHF	TGTGCCAGCAGTATCTCGGGGTCGGGTCAGCCCCAGCATTTT
-	TRBV5-6	-	TRBJ2-5	CASSLQRSGETQYF	TGTGCCAGCAGCTTGCAACGGTCCGGGGAGACCCAGTACTTC
TRBD2	TRBV5-1	-	TRBJ2-1	CASSLTSGTLYNEQFF	TGCGCCAGCAGCTTGACTAGCGGGACCCTATACAATGAGCAGTTCTTC
-	TRBV4-2	-	TRBJ2-7	CASSQEGGEQYF	TGTGCCAGCAGCCAAGAGGGGGGCGAGCAGTACTTC
-	TRBV4-1	-	TRBJ2-5	CASSQGPSGETQYF	TGCGCCAGCAGCCAAGGTCCGTCCGGGGAGACCCAGTACTTC
-	TRBV6-5	-	TRBJ2-2	CASNPGGETGELFF	TGTGCCAGCAACCCGGGGGGCGAGACCGGGGAGCTGTTTTTT
TRBD2	TRBV28	-	TRBJ2-7	CASSPTRTSGEQYF	TGTGCCAGCAGTCCGACTAGGACTAGCGGCGAGCAGTACTTC
-	TRBV6-5	-	TRBJ2-1	CASSAWQYNEQFF	TGTGCCAGCAGTGCCTGGCAGTACAATGAGCAGTTCTTC
TRBD1	TRBV7-9	-	TRBJ1-2	CASSMTGGYGYTF	TGTGCCAGCAGCATGACAGGGGGCTATGGCTACACCTTC
-	TRBV29-1	-	TRBJ2-4	CSVEKGGVAKNIQYF	TGCAGCGTTGAAAAGGGGGGGGTAGCCAAAAACATTCAGTACTTC
-	TRBV27	-	TRBJ2-7	CASSRGRVKTYEQYF	TGTGCCAGCAGCCGAGGCAGGGTGAAAACCTACGAGCAGTACTTC
-	TRBV28	-	TRBJ1-1	CASSLDTSEAFF	TGTGCCAGCAGTTTAGACACCAGCGAAGCTTTCTTT
TRBD1	TRBV29-1	-	TRBJ2-3	CSVTGGGTDTQYF	TGCAGCGTTACAGGGGGCGGCACAGATACGCAGTATTTT
-	TRBV19	-	TRBJ1-3	CASMERGPSGNTIYF	TGTGCCAGTATGGAAAGGGGCCCCTCTGGAAACACCATATATTTT
-	TRBV27	-	TRBJ1-2	CASSTGRWDGGFYGYTF	TGTGCCAGCAGTACGGGGAGGTGGGACGGAGGATTCTATGGCTACACCTTC
TRBD1	TRBV10-3	once	TRBJ1-1	CATSEQGTAFF	TGTGCCACTTCAGAACAGGGGACAGCTTTCTTT
-	TRBV15	-	TRBJ2-1	CATSREAAEPYNEQFF	TGTGCCACCAGCAGAGAGGCAGCGGAACCCTACAATGAGCAGTTCTTC
TRBD1	TRBV7-2	-	TRBJ1-2	CAPGTGGDYGYTF	TGTGCCCCCGGGACAGGGGGCGACTATGGCTACACCTTC
TRBD1	TRBV10-1	-	TRBJ2-7	CASSDSGQAYEQYF	TGCGCCAGCAGTGACTCAGGACAGGCCTACGAGCAGTACTTC
TRBD1	TRBV10-3	-	TRBJ1-1	CAISTDRGGTEAFF	TGTGCCATCAGCACGGACAGGGGAGGGACTGAAGCTTTCTTT
TRBD2	TRBV4-2	-	TRBJ2-4	CASSQDGVAGVRNIQYF	TGTGCCAGCAGCCAAGATGGGGTAGCGGGAGTGCGGAACATTCAGTACTTC
-	TRBV1	-	TRBJ2-4	CTSSQDLRREGRRIQYF	TGCACCAGCAGCCAAGATTTACGACGGGAGGGCCGGCGGATTCAGTACTTC
-	TRBV19	-	TRBJ1-3	CASSLPAMAGNTIYF	TGTGCCAGTAGCCTGCCAGCGATGGCTGGAAACACCATATATTTT
TRBD1	TRBV5-1	-	TRBJ1-3	CASSIGQDYGNTIYF	TGCGCCAGCAGCATCGGACAGGATTATGGAAACACCATATATTTT
TRBD1	TRBV28	-	TRBJ1-4	CASSLLLTGVLEKLFF	TGTGCCAGCAGTTTATTGCTGACAGGGGTTTTGGAAAAACTGTTTTTT
-	TRBV28	few	TRBJ1-2	CASSRTAVVYGYTF	TGTGCCAGCAGTCGGACAGCAGTAGTTTATGGCTACACCTTC
-	TRBV6-5	-	TRBJ1-5	CASSYGARLPQHF	TGTGCCAGCAGTTACGGAGCGCGTTTACCCCAGCATTTT
TRBD1	TRBV10-3	-	TRBJ1-1	CAIKSGQRNTEAFF	TGTGCCATCAAATCGGGACAGCGAAACACTGAAGCTTTCTTT
-	TRBV10-1	-	TRBJ2-3	CASGQRDRRGDTQYF	TGCGCCAGCGGTCAGCGGGATAGGAGGGGGGATACGCAGTATTTT
TRBD1	TRBV6-5	-	TRBJ2-1	CASKVRQGYNEQFF	TGTGCCAGCAAAGTTCGACAGGGCTACAATGAGCAGTTCTTC
-	TRBV11-1	few	TRBJ2-4	CASSLNTGDIQYF	TGTGCCAGCAGCTTAAACACTGGAGACATTCAGTACTTC
-	TRBV7-3	once	TRBJ2-1	CASSPNRDLSEQFF	TGTGCCAGCAGCCCGAACAGGGATCTAAGTGAGCAGTTCTTC
TRBD2	TRBV7-2	-	TRBJ2-3	CASSPRLAGSTDTQYF	TGTGCCAGCAGTCCCCGACTAGCGGGATCCACAGATACGCAGTATTTT